These T cell receptor beta chains were read from a single sample in a study of cytomegalovirus exposure and HLA in healthy donors. Some clones are missing from TCRdb's copy, which holds only in-frame ones; the method was immunoSEQ multiplex PCR. The sample has about 120,000 clones, roughly nine tenths seen once; the top ten hold about 1.1%. The sample comprised PBMCs. The receptors come from a woman under 30 in good health and CMV-seronegative. Each CDR3 is given with its conserved first and last residue. D genes are given only for firm matches. Rows may omit the clone size; those that give it use once, few, many or a size class.

j_call | d_call | clone_size | v_call | cdr3_nt | cdr3_aa
TRBJ2-7 | NA | NA | TRBV10-3 | TGTGCCATCAGTGAGTCGAGCGCCCACGAGCAGTACTTC | CAISESSAHEQYF
TRBJ1-5 | TRBD1 | NA | TRBV28 | TGTGCCAGCAGTGTACAGGGGTCCGGGGATCAGCCCCAGCATTTT | CASSVQGSGDQPQHF
TRBJ2-5 | TRBD1 | NA | TRBV27 | TGTGCCAGCAGTTCCCGGACAGGGCCAGAGACCCAGTACTTC | CASSSRTGPETQYF
TRBJ2-5 | TRBD2 | NA | TRBV5-1 | TGCGCCAGCAGTGCCACTAGCGGGGTAAAAGAGACCCAGTACTTC | CASSATSGVKETQYF
TRBJ1-1 | NA | few | TRBV18 | TGTGCCAGCTCACCAGCTTACAGGTCTTCGAACACTGAAGCTTTCTTT | CASSPAYRSSNTEAFF
TRBJ2-5 | TRBD1 | NA | TRBV25-1 | TGTGCCAGCAGCGATATGACAGGGGGGACCCAGTACTTC | CASSDMTGGTQYF
TRBJ2-1 | TRBD2 | once | TRBV4-2 | TGTGCCAGCAGCCAAGAGGGAGCGGGAGTTTACAATGAGCAGTTCTTC | CASSQEGAGVYNEQFF
TRBJ1-2 | TRBD1 | NA | TRBV9 | TGTGCCAGCAGCCCGAGCCCGGGACAGGGCTATGGCTACACCTTC | CASSPSPGQGYGYTF
TRBJ1-1 | NA | NA | TRBV30 | TGTGCCTGGAAACGTTCACCGGGGGACACTGAAGCTTTCTTT | CAWKRSPGDTEAFF
TRBJ2-5 | NA | NA | TRBV6-6 | TGTGCCAGCAGTTACGAGCGTTTAGTTCGGGAGACCCAGTACTTC | CASSYERLVRETQYF
TRBJ1-5 | TRBD1 | NA | TRBV29-1 | TGCAGCGTTGTGCCCAGGACAGGGGGGAGTCAGCCCCAGCATTTT | CSVVPRTGGSQPQHF
TRBJ1-1 | NA | NA | TRBV28 | TGTGCCAGCAGGCTTCTGGGGCGCAGGGAAGCTTTCTTT | CASRLLGRREAFF
TRBJ1-2 | NA | NA | TRBV7-9 | TGTGCCAGCAGCACAACCCAGGGGCAAATTGGCTACACCTTC | CASSTTQGQIGYTF
TRBJ2-7 | NA | few | TRBV27 | TGTGCCAGCAGTGCCCTAGGAGTAGACGAGCAGTACTTC | CASSALGVDEQYF
TRBJ2-1 | NA | NA | TRBV6-6 | TGTGCCACGGCGGGCCCTCCGATCGATGAGCAGTTCTTC | CATAGPPIDEQFF
TRBJ1-1 | NA | NA | TRBV6-5 | TGTGCCAGCAGTTATGGACGGAGGGACACTGAAGCTTTCTTT | CASSYGRRDTEAFF
TRBJ1-1 | NA | NA | TRBV7-2 | TGTGCCAGCAGCTTATCGGCGGCGAACACTGAAGCTTTCTTT | CASSLSAANTEAFF
TRBJ1-1 | NA | NA | TRBV7-9 | TGTGCCAGCAGCCGCGAAGGGGGTGGCACTGAAGCTTTCTTT | CASSREGGGTEAFF
TRBJ2-2 | NA | NA | TRBV6-5 | TGTGCCAGCAGTAGACTAGGGGGGGTAGGGGAGCTGTTTTTT | CASSRLGGVGELFF
TRBJ1-1 | NA | NA | TRBV30 | TGTGCCTGGAGTAGTGGCAGGACTGAAGCTTTCTTT | CAWSSGRTEAFF
TRBJ2-1 | TRBD2 | once | TRBV10-3 | TGTGCCATCGGGGGTAGCGGGAGTCGGAATGAGCAGTTCTTC | CAIGGSGSRNEQFF
TRBJ1-2 | NA | NA | TRBV28 | TGTGCCAGCAGTTTATTAACAGGCACTAACTATGGCTACACCTTC | CASSLLTGTNYGYTF
TRBJ2-5 | NA | NA | TRBV10-1 | TGCGCCAGCTCAGGGCAAGGGGGAAAAGAGACCCAGTACTTC | CASSGQGGKETQYF
TRBJ1-5 | TRBD1 | NA | TRBV5-4 | TGTGCCAGCAGCTTGGACAGGGGGGATCAGCCCCAGCATTTT | CASSLDRGDQPQHF
TRBJ2-7 | TRBD2 | NA | TRBV7-2 | TGTGCCAGCAGCCTCTCTAGCGGGAAGAACTACGAGCAGTACTTC | CASSLSSGKNYEQYF
TRBJ2-2 | NA | NA | TRBV2 | TGTGCCAGCGGGGAGGAGAGCTCGAACACCGGGGAGCTGTTTTTT | CASGEESSNTGELFF
TRBJ1-2 | NA | NA | TRBV2 | TGTGCCAGCAGTGAGGGGACTGGGGCAGCGCGTGGCTACACCTTC | CASSEGTGAARGYTF
TRBJ2-7 | NA | NA | TRBV5-6 | TGTGCCAGCAGCTTTACTAGTGGATACGAGCAGTACTTC | CASSFTSGYEQYF
TRBJ2-1 | NA | NA | TRBV2 | TGTGCCAGCAGTGAAGCTATTAGCTGGAATGAGCAGTTCTTC | CASSEAISWNEQFF
TRBJ2-1 | TRBD1 | NA | TRBV2 | TGTGCCAGCAGAAGGTGGCCTTGGACAGGGCACCATGAGCAGTTCTTC | CASRRWPWTGHHEQFF
TRBJ2-7 | NA | NA | TRBV7-2 | TGTGCCAGCAGCTTGTATGGGACACCTTCCTACGAGCAGTACTTC | CASSLYGTPSYEQYF
TRBJ2-1 | TRBD2 | NA | TRBV27 | TGTGCCAGCAGCCGATATTCCCTGCGGCTAGCGGGAGAAGACAATGAGCAGTTCTTC | CASSRYSLRLAGEDNEQFF
TRBJ2-4 | NA | NA | TRBV28 | TGTGCCAGCAGTCTCGGGGCCAAAAACATTCAGTACTTC | CASSLGAKNIQYF
TRBJ2-7 | NA | NA | TRBV10-2 | TGCGCCAGCCGAACTCGGGGGACGTCCTACGAGCAGTACTTC | CASRTRGTSYEQYF